This TCR beta chain originates from a study of blood T cell repertoires in COVID-19. Study background: COVID-19 samples, acute and convalescent, were from the United States, Italy and Spain.

The CDR3 loop spans 15 amino acids. With 3 bases removed from V and 0 bases from J, the gap between germline ends came to 9 bases. Germline CDR1 and CDR2: SNHLY and FYNNEI. Methods used by the authors: Reference gene primer amplification in the assay estimated nucleated cell counts. Assay used: immunoSEQ multiplex PCR; TCRdb lists only in-frame clones, some missing. The V and J calls and clone size are taken from that table; D and trimming were inferred from the DNA. The profile covers 250,000 or so clones, with 83% appearing a single time and roughly 5% taken by the ten largest. The chain carries TRBV2 and TRBJ1-5; D not certain. This clonotype was obtained from a human donor in a cohort sampled during active COVID-19. Sequencing was carried out using peripheral blood. The CDR3 here is CASSESRHSNQPQHF. CDR3 DNA sequence: TGTGCCAGCAGTGAGAGTCGTCATAGCAATCAGCCCCAGCATTTT.